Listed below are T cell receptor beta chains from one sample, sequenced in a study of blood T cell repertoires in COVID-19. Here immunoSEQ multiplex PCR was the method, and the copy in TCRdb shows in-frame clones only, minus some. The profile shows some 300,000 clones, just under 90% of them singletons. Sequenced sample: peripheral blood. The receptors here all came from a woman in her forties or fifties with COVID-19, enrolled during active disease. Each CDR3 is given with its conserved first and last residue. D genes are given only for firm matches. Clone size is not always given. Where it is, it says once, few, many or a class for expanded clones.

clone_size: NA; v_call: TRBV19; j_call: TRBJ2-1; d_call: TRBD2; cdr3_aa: CASRGGTSGYNEQFF; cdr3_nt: TGTGCCAGTAGGGGAGGGACTAGCGGGTACAATGAGCAGTTCTTC
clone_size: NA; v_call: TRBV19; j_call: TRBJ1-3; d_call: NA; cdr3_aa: CASTHIGPGSEWSGNTIYF; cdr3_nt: TGTGCCAGTACCCATATCGGGCCGGGGAGCGAGTGGTCTGGAAACACCATATATTTT
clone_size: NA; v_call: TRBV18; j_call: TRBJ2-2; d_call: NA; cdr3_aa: CASSPRLDPGELFF; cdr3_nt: TGTGCCAGCTCACCCCGACTAGATCCCGGGGAGCTGTTTTTT
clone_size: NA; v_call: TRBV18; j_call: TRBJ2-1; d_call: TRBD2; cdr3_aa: CASSRTSGRENEQFF; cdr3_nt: TGTGCCAGCTCACGGACTAGCGGGAGGGAAAATGAGCAGTTCTTC
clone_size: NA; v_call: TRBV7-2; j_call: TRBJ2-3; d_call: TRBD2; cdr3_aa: CASSLLGGDTQYF; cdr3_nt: TGTGCCAGCAGCTTACTGGGGGGGGATACGCAGTATTTT
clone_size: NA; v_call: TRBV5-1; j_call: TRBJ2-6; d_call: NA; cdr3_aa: CASQPGVPVFGANVLTF; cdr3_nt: TGCGCCAGCCAACCAGGGGTCCCCGTTTTTGGGGCCAACGTCCTGACTTTC
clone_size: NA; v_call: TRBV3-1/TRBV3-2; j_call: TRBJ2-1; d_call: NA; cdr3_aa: CASSRDSSYNEQFF; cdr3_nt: TGTGCCAGCAGCCGCGACAGCTCCTACAATGAGCAGTTCTTC
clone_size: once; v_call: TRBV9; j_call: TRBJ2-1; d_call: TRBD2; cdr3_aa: CASSVVGLAGGRGAYNEQFF; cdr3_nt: TGTGCCAGCAGCGTAGTTGGACTAGCGGGAGGGCGGGGGGCCTACAATGAGCAGTTCTTC
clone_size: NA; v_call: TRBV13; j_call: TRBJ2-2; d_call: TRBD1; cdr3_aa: CASSSWIRDRGPTGELFF; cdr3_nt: TGTGCCAGCAGCTCCTGGATCCGGGACAGGGGTCCCACCGGGGAGCTGTTTTTT
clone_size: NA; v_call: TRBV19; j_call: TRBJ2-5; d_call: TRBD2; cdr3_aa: CASSPRTRSPAQYF; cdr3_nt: TGTGCCAGTAGTCCCAGGACTAGGAGCCCAGCCCAGTACTTC
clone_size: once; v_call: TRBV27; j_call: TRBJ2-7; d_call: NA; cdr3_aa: CASSLQGSYEQYF; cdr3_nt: TGTGCCAGCAGTTTACAGGGGTCCTACGAGCAGTACTTC
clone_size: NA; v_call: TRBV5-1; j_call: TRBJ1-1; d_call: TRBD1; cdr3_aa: CASSLDHPGGTEAFF; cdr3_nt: TGCGCCAGCAGCTTGGATCATCCAGGGGGCACTGAAGCTTTCTTT
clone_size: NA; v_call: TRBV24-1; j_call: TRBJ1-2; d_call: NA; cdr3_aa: CATSDLQAYGYTF; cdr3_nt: TGTGCCACCAGTGATTTGCAGGCCTATGGCTACACCTTC
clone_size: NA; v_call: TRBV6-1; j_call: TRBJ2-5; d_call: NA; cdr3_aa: CASSEYLLAPSQEEETQYF; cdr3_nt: TGTGCCAGCAGTGAATATTTGCTAGCTCCTTCCCAGGAGGAAGAGACCCAGTACTTC
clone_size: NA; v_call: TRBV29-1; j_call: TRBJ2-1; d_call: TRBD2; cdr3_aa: CSVEGAGGSVSEQFF; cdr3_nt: TGCAGCGTTGAGGGGGCGGGAGGAAGCGTGAGTGAGCAGTTCTTC
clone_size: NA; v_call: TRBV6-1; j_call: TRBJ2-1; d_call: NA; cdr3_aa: CASSEILAGRDEQFF; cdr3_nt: TGTGCCAGCAGTGAAATTCTGGCAGGTCGAGATGAGCAGTTCTTC
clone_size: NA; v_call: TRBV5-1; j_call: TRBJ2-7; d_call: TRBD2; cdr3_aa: CASSLSGGVPSANEQYF; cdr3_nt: TGCGCCAGCAGCTTAAGCGGGGGCGTTCCTTCGGCGAACGAGCAGTACTTC
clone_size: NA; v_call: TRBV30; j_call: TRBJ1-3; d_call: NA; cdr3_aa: CASHRADTIYF; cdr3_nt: TGTGCCTCTCACAGGGCGGACACCATATATTTT
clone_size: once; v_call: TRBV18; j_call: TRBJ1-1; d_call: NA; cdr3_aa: CASSPAVRNTEAFF; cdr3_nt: TGTGCCAGCTCACCAGCGGTGAGGAACACTGAAGCTTTCTTT
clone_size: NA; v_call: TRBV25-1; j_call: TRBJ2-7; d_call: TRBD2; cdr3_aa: CASSDPGTSGYEQYF; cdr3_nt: TGTGCCAGCAGTGACCCCGGGACTAGCGGTTACGAGCAGTACTTC
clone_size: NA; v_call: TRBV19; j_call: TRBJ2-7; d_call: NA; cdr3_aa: CASSKVLLYEQYF; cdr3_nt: TGTGCCAGTAGTAAAGTCCTTCTATACGAGCAGTACTTC
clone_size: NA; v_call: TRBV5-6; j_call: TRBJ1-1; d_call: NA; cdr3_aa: CASSLGRYMNTEAFF; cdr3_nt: TGTGCCAGCAGCTTAGGCAGGTACATGAACACTGAAGCTTTCTTT
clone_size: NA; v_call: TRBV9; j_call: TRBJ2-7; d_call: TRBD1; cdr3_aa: CASSAWTGPEQYF; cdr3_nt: TGTGCCAGCAGCGCATGGACAGGGCCAGAGCAGTACTTC
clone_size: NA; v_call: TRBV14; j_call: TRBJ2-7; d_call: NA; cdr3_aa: CASSPIGDSSYEQYF; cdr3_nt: TGTGCCAGCAGCCCCATAGGCGACAGCTCCTACGAGCAGTACTTC
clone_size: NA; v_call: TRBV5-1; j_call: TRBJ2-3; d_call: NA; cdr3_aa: CASSLLADRTDTQYF; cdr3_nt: TGCGCCAGCAGCCTTTTAGCAGACCGCACAGATACGCAGTATTTT
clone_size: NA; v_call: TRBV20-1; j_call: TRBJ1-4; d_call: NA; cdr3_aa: CSAALRGKLFF; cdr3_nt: TGCAGTGCGGCCTTACGCGGAAAACTGTTTTTT
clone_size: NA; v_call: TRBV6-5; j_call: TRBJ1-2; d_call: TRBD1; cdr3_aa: CASSTGVGYTF; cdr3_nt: TGTGCCAGCAGTACAGGGGTTGGCTACACCTTC
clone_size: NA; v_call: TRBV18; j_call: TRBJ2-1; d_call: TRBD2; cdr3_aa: CASSPNRDYNNEQFF; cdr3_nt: TGTGCCAGCTCACCAAACCGGGACTATAACAATGAGCAGTTCTTC
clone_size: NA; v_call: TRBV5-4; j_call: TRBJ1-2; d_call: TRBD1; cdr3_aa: CASSLGAGTENYGYTF; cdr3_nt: TGTGCCAGCAGCTTGGGGGCCGGGACAGAGAACTATGGCTACACCTTC
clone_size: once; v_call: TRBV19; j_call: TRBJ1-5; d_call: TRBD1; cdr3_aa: CATGQGAHGGQPQHF; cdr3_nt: TGTGCCACAGGACAGGGGGCCCACGGGGGTCAGCCCCAGCATTTT
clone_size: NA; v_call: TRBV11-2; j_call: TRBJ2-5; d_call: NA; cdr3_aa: CASSPTFAGSRETQYF; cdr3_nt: TGTGCCAGCAGCCCAACGTTCGCCGGGTCTAGGGAGACCCAGTACTTC
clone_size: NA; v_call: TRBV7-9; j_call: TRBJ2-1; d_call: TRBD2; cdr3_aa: CASSLLAGSYNEQFF; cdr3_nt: TGTGCCAGCAGTTTACTAGCGGGATCCTACAATGAGCAGTTCTTC
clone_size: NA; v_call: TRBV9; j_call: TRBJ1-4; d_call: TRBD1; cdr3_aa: CASSLGTGGYEKLFF; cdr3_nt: TGTGCCAGCAGCCTTGGGACAGGGGGATATGAAAAACTGTTTTTT
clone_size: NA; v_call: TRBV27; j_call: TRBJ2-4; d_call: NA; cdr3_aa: CASMARGINIQYF; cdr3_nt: TGTGCCAGCATGGCTCGAGGCATAAACATTCAGTACTTC
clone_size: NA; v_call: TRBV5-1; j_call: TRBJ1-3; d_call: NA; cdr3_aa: CASSLAGNTIYF; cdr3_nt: TGCGCCAGCAGCTTGGCGGGAAACACCATATATTTT
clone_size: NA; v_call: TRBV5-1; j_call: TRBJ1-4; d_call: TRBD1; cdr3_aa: CASSIRTGADEKLFF; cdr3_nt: TGCGCCAGCAGCATTCGGACAGGGGCCGATGAAAAACTGTTTTTT
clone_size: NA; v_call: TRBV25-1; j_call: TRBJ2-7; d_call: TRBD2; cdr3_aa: CASSEPRGTSGRAGEQYF; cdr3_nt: TGTGCCAGCAGTGAGCCGCGAGGGACTAGCGGGAGGGCGGGCGAGCAGTACTTC
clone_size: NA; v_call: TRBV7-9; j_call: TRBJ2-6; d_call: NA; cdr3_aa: CASSLSSGLSSGANVLTF; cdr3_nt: TGTGCCAGCAGCTTAAGTTCAGGGTTAAGCTCTGGGGCCAACGTCCTGACTTTC
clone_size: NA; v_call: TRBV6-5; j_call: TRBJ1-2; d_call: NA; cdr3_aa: CASTVQQGIYGYTF; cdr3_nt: TGTGCCAGCACTGTTCAACAGGGAATCTATGGCTACACCTTC
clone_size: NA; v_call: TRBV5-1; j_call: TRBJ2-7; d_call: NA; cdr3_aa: CASTGGATIYEQYF; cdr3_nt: TGCGCCAGCACCGGCGGGGCGACGATCTACGAGCAGTACTTC
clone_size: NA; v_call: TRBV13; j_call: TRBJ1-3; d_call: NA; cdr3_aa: CASSPYTDTIYF; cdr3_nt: TGTGCCAGCAGCCCCTATACAGACACCATATATTTT
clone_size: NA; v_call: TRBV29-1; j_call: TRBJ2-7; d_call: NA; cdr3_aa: CSVTTVYEQYF; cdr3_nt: TGCAGCGTTACCACAGTCTACGAGCAGTACTTC
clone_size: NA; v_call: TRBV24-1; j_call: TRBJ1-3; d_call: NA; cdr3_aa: CATSDLRGNTIYF; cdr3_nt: TGTGCCACCAGTGATTTGCGGGGAAACACCATATATTTT
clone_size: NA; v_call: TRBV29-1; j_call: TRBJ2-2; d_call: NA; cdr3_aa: CSANRVGELFF; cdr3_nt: TGCAGCGCTAACCGAGTAGGGGAGCTGTTTTTT
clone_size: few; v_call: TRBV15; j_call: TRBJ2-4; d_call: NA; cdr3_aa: CATSRAQGGIQYF; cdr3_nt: TGTGCCACCAGCAGAGCGCAGGGTGGCATTCAGTACTTC
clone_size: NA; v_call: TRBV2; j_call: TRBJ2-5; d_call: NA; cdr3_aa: CASLAGQKTQYF; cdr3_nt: TGTGCCAGCCTCGCTGGACAGAAGACCCAGTACTTC
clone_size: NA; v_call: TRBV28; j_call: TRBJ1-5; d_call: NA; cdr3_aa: CASRTAGNSNNQPQHF; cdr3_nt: TGTGCCAGCAGGACCGCGGGTAATAGTAACAATCAGCCCCAGCATTTT
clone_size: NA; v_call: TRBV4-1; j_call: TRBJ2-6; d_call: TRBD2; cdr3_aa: CASSQDWEGGGYSGANVLTF; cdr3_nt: TGCGCCAGCAGCCAAGATTGGGAGGGCGGGGGTTACTCTGGGGCCAACGTCCTGACTTTC
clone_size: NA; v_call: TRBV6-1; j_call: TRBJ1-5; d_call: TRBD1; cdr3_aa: CASSGADRPTYSNQPQHF; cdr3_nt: TGTGCCAGCAGTGGTGCGGACAGGCCTACCTATAGCAATCAGCCCCAGCATTTT
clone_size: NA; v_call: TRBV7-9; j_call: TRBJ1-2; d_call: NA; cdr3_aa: CASTWTATYGYTF; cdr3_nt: TGTGCCAGCACCTGGACAGCCACCTATGGCTACACCTTC
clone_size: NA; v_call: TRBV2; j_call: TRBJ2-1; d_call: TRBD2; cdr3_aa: CASSELAEPHNEQFF; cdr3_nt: TGTGCCAGCAGCGAACTAGCGGAACCACACAATGAGCAGTTCTTC
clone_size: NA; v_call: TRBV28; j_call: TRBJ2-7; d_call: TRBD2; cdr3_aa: CASRSGAGGGSYEQYF; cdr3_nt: TGTGCCAGCAGAAGCGGGGCGGGAGGGGGCTCCTACGAGCAGTACTTC
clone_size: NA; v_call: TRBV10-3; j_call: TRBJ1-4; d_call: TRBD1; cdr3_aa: CAISPGQVNNEKLFF; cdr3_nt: TGTGCCATCAGCCCGGGACAGGTAAATAATGAAAAACTGTTTTTT
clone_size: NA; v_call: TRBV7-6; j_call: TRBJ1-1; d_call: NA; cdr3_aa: CASSRDSGVVNTEAFF; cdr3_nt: TGTGCCAGCAGCCGAGACTCAGGGGTCGTGAACACTGAAGCTTTCTTT